A selection of T cell receptor beta chains follows, all from one sample in a study of neurological immune-mediated disorders. Each CDR3 protein gets one entry after TCRdb re-called the 5' RACE reads with MiXCR. The sample carries about 60,000 distinct CDR3 sequences, around 11% recorded once. The sample consisted of PBMCs. Receptors originate from a male donor with HTLV-1-associated myelopathy (HAM/TSP). The CDR3 runs from the conserved cysteine through the conserved F or W. A D gene is named only where the DNA matches it firmly. Size values are once, few and many counts, or a class for expanded clones, and some rows have none.

v_gene	d_gene	abundance	j_gene	CDR3aa	CDR3nt
TRBV20-1	.	many	TRBJ1-2	CSARRGTIGYTF	TGCAGTGCAAGGAGGGGAACTATAGGCTACACCTTC
TRBV14	.	many	TRBJ2-5	CASSPLGREETQYF	TGTGCCAGCAGCCCCTTGGGTAGAGAAGAGACCCAGTACTTC
TRBV6-5	.	many	TRBJ2-5	CASSRAGRETQYF	TGTGCCAGCAGTAGAGCGGGTCGAGAGACCCAGTACTTC
TRBV20-1	.	many	TRBJ2-1	CSARTPIGYNEQFF	TGCAGTGCTAGAACCCCGATTGGGTACAATGAGCAGTTCTTC
TRBV4-3	TRBD2	many	TRBJ2-1	CASSQGLAGVPPYNEQFF	TGCGCCAGCAGCCAAGGACTAGCGGGGGTCCCGCCCTACAATGAGCAGTTCTTC
TRBV6-6	.	many	TRBJ1-5	CATRRVNQPQHF	TGTGCCACCAGACGGGTCAATCAGCCCCAGCATTTT
TRBV7-9	.	.	TRBJ1-2	CASSFYICSAREPKDYGYTF	.
TRBV10-3	TRBD1	.	TRBJ2-1	CAISAATGKDYNEQFF	TGTGCCATCAGTGCTGCGACAGGGAAAGACTACAATGAGCAGTTCTTC
TRBV15	.	many	TRBJ2-7	CATSREAYKTYEQYF	TGTGCCACCAGCAGAGAAGCTTACAAGACCTACGAGCAGTACTTC
TRBV20-1	.	many	TRBJ2-3	CSASSDTDTQYF	TGCAGTGCTAGTTCGGACACAGATACGCAGTATTTT
TRBV2	.	many	TRBJ1-6	CASTPRISSYNSPLHF	TGTGCCAGCACCCCCAGGATCAGCTCCTATAATTCACCCCTCCACTTT
TRBV10-3	TRBD1	many	TRBJ2-7	CAISKYPDRGDYEQYF	TGTGCCATCAGCAAATACCCGGACAGGGGGGACTACGAGCAGTACTTC
TRBV7-9	TRBD1	many	TRBJ1-1	CASSNPVPPTGMNTEAFF	TGTGCCAGCAGTAACCCGGTCCCCCCGACAGGGATGAACACTGAAGCTTTCTTT
TRBV20-1	TRBD1	many	TRBJ1-5	CSARTGWGNQPQHF	TGCAGTGCTCGGACAGGGTGGGGCAATCAGCCCCAGCATTTT
TRBV18	TRBD2	many	TRBJ2-1	CASSGLAEYNEQFF	TGTGCCAGCTCCGGACTAGCGGAATACAATGAGCAGTTCTTC
TRBV5-1	.	many	TRBJ2-3	CASSPHLGDTQYF	TGCGCCAGCAGCCCCCATCTAGGCGATACGCAGTATTTT
TRBV7-8	TRBD2	large	TRBJ2-3	CASSPPPGLAGVSTDTQYF	TGTGCCAGCAGCCCCCCCCCGGGACTAGCGGGGGTGAGCACAGATACGCAGTATTTT
TRBV3-1	.	many	TRBJ1-5	CASSQWNSQGQPQHF	TGTGCCAGCAGCCAGTGGAACTCCCAGGGTCAGCCCCAGCATTTT
TRBV20-1	TRBD2	many	TRBJ2-5	CSARKRGRETQYF	TGCAGTGCTAGAAAGCGGGGGCGGGAGACCCAGTACTTC
TRBV7-9	TRBD1	many	TRBJ1-1	CASSPGGQGRTEAFF	TGTGCCAGCAGCCCAGGGGGACAGGGTAGGACTGAAGCTTTCTTT
TRBV27	.	many	TRBJ1-2	CASSLSMGVRYGYTF	TGTGCCAGCAGTTTATCCATGGGCGTCCGCTATGGCTACACCTTC
TRBV6-5	TRBD1	many	TRBJ1-6	CASSYALRTGEDSPLHF	TGTGCCAGCAGTTACGCCCTACGGACAGGGGAGGATTCACCCCTCCACTTT
TRBV29-1	.	medium-sized	TRBJ2-5	CSVEDGDLEVTQYF	TGCAGCGTTGAAGATGGCGACCTAGAGGTGACCCAGTACTTC
TRBV19	.	few	TRBJ1-1	CASSILVGQLNTEAFF	TGTGCCAGTAGTATTTTAGTAGGACAGCTGAACACTGAAGCTTTCTTT
TRBV25-1	.	many	TRBJ2-3	CASSEWEGRATDTQYF	TGTGCCAGCAGTGAATGGGAAGGCAGGGCCACAGATACGCAGTATTTT
TRBV5-1	TRBD1	once	TRBJ1-1	CARRLRTGNTEAFF	TGCGCCAGAAGATTGAGGACAGGGAACACTGAAGCTTTCTTT
TRBV6-1	TRBD1	many	TRBJ1-5	CASSRDRLTEQPQHF	TGTGCCAGCAGTCGGGACAGGCTGACGGAGCAGCCCCAGCATTTT
TRBV6-5	.	many	TRBJ1-5	CASSGRGSNQPQHF	TGTGCCAGCAGTGGCCGGGGGAGCAATCAGCCCCAGCATTTT
TRBV27	TRBD1	many	TRBJ1-2	CASRLTGGDGYTF	TGTGCCAGCAGGCTAACAGGGGGGGATGGCTACACCTTC
TRBV6-2/TRBV6-3	TRBD2	many	TRBJ2-7	CASSYELAGDSMQYF	TGTGCCAGCAGTTACGAACTAGCGGGGGATTCCATGCAGTACTTC
TRBV27	TRBD2	many	TRBJ2-3	CASSLSSPGLAADTQYF	TGTGCCAGCAGTTTATCAAGCCCGGGACTAGCTGCAGATACGCAGTATTTT
TRBV11-2	.	many	TRBJ2-3	CASSFTWSEFTDTQYF	TGTGCCAGCAGCTTTACTTGGTCCGAATTCACAGATACGCAGTATTTT
TRBV29-1	TRBD1	many	TRBJ2-7	CSAGQSYEQYF	TGCAGCGCGGGACAGTCCTACGAGCAGTACTTC
TRBV5-6	.	many	TRBJ1-2	CASSLRDHYGYTF	TGTGCCAGCAGCTTGCGGGATCACTATGGCTACACCTTC
TRBV5-1	TRBD1	many	TRBJ1-2	CASSGDRVGYTF	TGCGCCAGCAGCGGGGACAGGGTTGGCTACACCTTC
TRBV9	.	many	TRBJ2-1	CASSVDGGPRNEQFF	TGTGCCAGCAGCGTTGATGGGGGGCCGAGGAATGAGCAGTTCTTC
TRBV20-1	.	few	TRBJ2-3	CSAIEARTDTQYF	TGCAGTGCTATAGAGGCCCGCACAGATACGCAGTATTTT
TRBV10-2	.	many	TRBJ2-2	CASILSQGVTGELFF	TGCGCCAGCATTCTCAGTCAGGGAGTAACCGGGGAGCTGTTTTTT
TRBV3-1	TRBD2	many	TRBJ2-7	CASSQVGRGAGGRYEQYF	TGTGCCAGCAGCCAAGTGGGCCGGGGAGCGGGGGGGCGCTACGAGCAGTACTTC
TRBV7-2	.	many	TRBJ1-5	CASSPAQGAPQHF	TGTGCCAGCAGCCCGGCCCAGGGTGCGCCCCAGCATTTT
TRBV20-1	.	many	TRBJ1-6	CSAVWAFNSPLHF	TGCAGTGCTGTTTGGGCCTTTAATTCACCCCTCCACTTT
TRBV20-1	.	many	TRBJ2-7	CSAGDEYEQYF	TGCAGTGCTGGGGACGAGTACGAGCAGTACTTC
TRBV20-1	.	many	TRBJ2-1	CSASRLNEQFF	TGCAGTGCTTCCCGTCTCAATGAGCAGTTCTTC
TRBV28	.	many	TRBJ2-7	CASSLSQNYEQYF	TGTGCCAGCAGTTTATCTCAGAACTACGAGCAGTACTTC
TRBV12-3/TRBV12-4	TRBD1	many	TRBJ1-6	CASSPLGQGPDSPLHF	TGTGCCAGCAGTCCACTGGGACAGGGGCCCGATTCACCCCTCCACTTT
TRBV6-5	.	few	TRBJ2-4	CASSYFEGTVKNIQYF	TGTGCCAGCAGTTACTTTGAGGGTACAGTCAAAAACATTCAGTACTTC